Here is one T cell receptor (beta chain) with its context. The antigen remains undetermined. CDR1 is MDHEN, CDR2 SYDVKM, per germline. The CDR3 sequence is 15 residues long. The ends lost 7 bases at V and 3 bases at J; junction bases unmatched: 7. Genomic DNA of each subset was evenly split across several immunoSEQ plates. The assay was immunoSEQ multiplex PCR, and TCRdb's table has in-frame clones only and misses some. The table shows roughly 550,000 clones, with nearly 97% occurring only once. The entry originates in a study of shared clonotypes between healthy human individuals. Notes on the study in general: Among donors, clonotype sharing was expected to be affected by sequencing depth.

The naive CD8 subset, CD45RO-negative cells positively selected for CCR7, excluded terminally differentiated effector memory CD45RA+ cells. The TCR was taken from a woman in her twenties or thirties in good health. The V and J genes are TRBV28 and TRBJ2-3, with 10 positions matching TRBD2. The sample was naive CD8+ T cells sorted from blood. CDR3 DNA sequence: TGTGCCAGCACCTTGGGACTAGCGTTAACAGATACGCAGTATTTT. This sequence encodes CASTLGLALTDTQYF.